These 15 T cell receptor beta chains came from one sample sequenced in a study of regulatory T cells in long-lasting Graves disease. Time point of the sample: persistent/refractory GD, antithyroid drugs over 5 years with positive TRAb. From PBMCs, RNA was extracted and then used to make the TCR library. Construction of TCR beta libraries relied on iRepertoire HTBI primers and on Arm-PCR targeting CDR3 regions. TCRdb fed the multiplex PCR reads into MiXCR, producing one record per CDR3 protein. Of fewer than 450,000 distinct CDR3 sequences listed, 20% to 25% are singletons. The sequences come from peripheral blood mononuclear cells (PBMCs), collected when the disease was refractory, from a patient treated with antithyroid drugs. The receptors come from a female donor with Graves disease.

Here the CDR3 DNA reads TGTGCCAGCAGTTTGGGACAGGGGATGAACACCGGGGAGCTGTTTTTT. As protein: CASSLGQGMNTGELFF. The chain joins TRBV12-3 or TRBV12-4 to TRBJ2-2; 10 bases align to TRBD1. Trimming removed 3 bases from V and 1 base from J; junction bases left unmatched: 2. The CDR3 runs to 16 residues.

This clonotype was counted between two and nine times. The chain links TRBV7-9 to TRBJ2-2, with 9 nucleotides matching TRBD1. After removal of 5 bases from V and 7 bases from J, the junction contained 11 bases not matched to a gene. This CDR3 is 16 amino acids long. CDR1 and CDR2 from the germline V gene are SEHNR and FQNEAQ (reference sequence). CDR3 in amino acids: CASSPGGQGGVGELFF. For the CDR3, the DNA is TGTGCCAGCAGCCCCGGGGGACAGGGAGGCGTCGGGGAGCTGTTTTTT. Drawing the rest from reference TRBV7-9 and TRBJ2-2, the complete variable domain is DTGVSQNPRHKITKRGQNVTFRCDPISEHNRLYWYRQTLGQGPEFLTYFQNEAQLEKSRLLSDRFSAERPKGSFSTLEIQRTEQGDSAMYLCASSPGGQGGVGELFFGEGSRLTVL.

This clonotype has just a few counts. The rearrangement links TRBV19 to TRBJ1-2; 9 bases fit TRBD1. The CDR3 runs 14 residues. Germline CDR1 and CDR2: LNHDA and SQIVND (reference sequence). J gave up 5 bases and V 4 bases, and 5 bases lay outside the gene matches. CDR3 residues: CASSSRGQGYGYTF. CDR3 in DNA: TGTGCCAGTAGTAGCCGGGGACAGGGATATGGCTACACCTTC.

This clonotype has more than one count but fewer than ten. CDR3 bases: TGCGCCAGCAGCCAAGAGTATATGCGTTTAGGGGTAACTGAAAAACTGTTTTTT. Translated: CASSQEYMRLGVTEKLFF. This chain uses TRBV4-1 with TRBJ1-4; maybe TRBD1 (5 bases). The germline V gene encodes CDR1 MGHRA and CDR2 YSYEKL. Between the trimmed V and J ends, which lost 0 bases and 7 bases, there was a span of 21 bases. CDR3 size: 18 residues.

This clonotype was counted ten times or more. The J gene is TRBJ1-1, the V gene TRBV30, with D perhaps TRBD1 (5 bases). V was clipped by 4 bases and J by 10 bases, with 19 bases between them. Germline-derived CDR1 and CDR2 are GTSNPN and SVGIG (reference sequence). The CDR3 totals 13 residues. Written as DNA, the CDR3 is TGTGCCTGGACCCCCCAAGGGGCAGGAGTAGCTTTCTTT. Translating gives CAWTPQGAGVAFF.

As concerns this clonotype: A much more abundant neighbour one base away suggests this may be a read error. The rearrangement joins TRBV6-2 or TRBV6-3 to TRBJ1-5; D ambiguous. The CDR3 is 13 amino acids. Trimming cost V 4 bases and J 5 bases, with 9 bases left between them. Germline CDR1 MNHEY, CDR2 SVGEGT. The CDR3 protein is CASSWTADQPQHF. The CDR3 DNA reads TGTGCCAGCAGTTGGACCGCAGATCAGCCCCAGCATTTT.

The chain links TRBV30 to TRBJ2-7; D gene ambiguous. The CDR3 contains 13 residues. V was cut by 4 bases and J by 0 bases, with 10 bases left in between. Germline-derived CDR1 and CDR2 are GTSNPN and SVGIG (reference sequence). Written as DNA, the CDR3 is TGTGCCTGGAACCGGGCAGCCTCCTACGAGCAGTACTTC. This gives the protein CAWNRAASYEQYF.

This clonotype was found a few times. The chain combines TRBV19 with TRBJ2-7, with D tentatively TRBD1 or TRBD2 (6 bases each). Looked up from germline, CDR1 is LNHDA and CDR2 is SQIVND (reference sequence). The germline V and J ends were trimmed by 3 bases and 2 bases, with 14 bases remaining between them. The CDR3 is 15 residues long. The CDR3 protein is CASSILGGRTYEQYF. The CDR3 DNA is TGTGCCAGTAGTATTCTGGGGGGCAGGACCTACGAGCAGTACTTC.

This clonotype showed up many times. This chain uses TRBV9 with TRBJ2-7; D not certain. V lost 0 bases, J lost 2 bases, and 12 bases lay in between. The CDR3 length is 15 residues. Germline loops: CDR1 SGDLS, CDR2 YYNGEE. The CDR3 region is CASSVGSVDPYEQYF. Here the CDR3 DNA reads TGTGCCAGCAGCGTAGGAAGTGTAGATCCCTACGAGCAGTACTTC.

Concerning this clonotype itself: Germline is not matched at one junction end, which may reflect a read error. The chain is built from TRBV6-2 or TRBV6-3 and TRBJ2-7; 7 bases are shared with TRBD1. The CDR3 is 16 residues long. Per germline, CDR1 MNHEY and CDR2 SVGEGT. The CDR3 DNA sequence: TGTGCCAGCAGTGACTCCCCCAACAGGGGTAGCTACGAGCAGTACTTC. Its translation: CASSDSPNRGSYEQYF.

Concerning this clonotype: A read error may explain this, as a much larger clone is one base away. The rearrangement uses TRBV6-2 or TRBV6-3 and TRBJ1-2, with 10 bases that match TRBD1. Unmatched junction bases numbered 19, after V lost 11 bases and J lost 7 bases. The CDR3 runs 16 residues. Germline-derived CDR1 and CDR2 are MNHEY and SVGEGT. The CDR3 DNA sequence: TGTGCCGGCACCCACAGGGACAGGGGCCTCCCCTTTGGCTACACCTTC. Encoded protein: CAGTHRDRGLPFGYTF.

This clonotype was detected a few times. The chain couples TRBV6-5 to TRBJ2-3; the match to TRBD2 covers 12 bases. Looked up from germline, CDR1 is MNHEY and CDR2 is SVGAGI. CDR3 size: 14 residues. The V gene end was trimmed by 6 bases and the J gene end by 11 bases; junction bases not matched to a gene: 9. The CDR3 DNA is TGTGCCAGCAGCTCCTCGACTAGCGGGAGTGGGCAGTATTTT. This translates into CASSSSTSGSGQYF.

There are many counts of this clonotype. The chain joins TRBV3-1 to TRBJ2-7, with 8 bases matching TRBD2. Unmatched junction bases numbered 6, after V lost 0 bases and J lost 2 bases. The CDR3 loop spans 16 amino acids. In germline, CDR1 is LGHDT, CDR2 YNNKEL (reference sequence). CDR3 nucleotide sequence: TGTGCCAGCAGCCAAGATCCGGGACTAGGGACCTACGAGCAGTACTTC. Translation: CASSQDPGLGTYEQYF.

In its sample, this clonotype was seen many times. The rearrangement joins TRBV11-2 to TRBJ1-1; no reliable D call. Germline V lookup: CDR1 SGHAT, CDR2 FQNNGV. The CDR3 covers 12 residues. With 0 bases removed from V and 6 bases from J, the gap between germline ends came to 5 bases. Written as DNA, the CDR3 is TGTGCCAGCAGCTTAGATAGGTCTGAAGCTTTCTTT. It is translated as CASSLDRSEAFF.

The J gene is TRBJ2-7, the V gene TRBV6-1; D is possibly TRBD2 (6 bases). The V gene lost 10 bases and the J gene lost 1 base, with 17 bases spanning the gap. This CDR3 is 14 amino acids long. Germline CDR1 MNHNS, CDR2 SASEGT. In nucleotides, the CDR3 is TGTGCCACCCAAGGACTATTGGGTTCCTACGAGCAGTACTTC. Its protein is CATQGLLGSYEQYF.